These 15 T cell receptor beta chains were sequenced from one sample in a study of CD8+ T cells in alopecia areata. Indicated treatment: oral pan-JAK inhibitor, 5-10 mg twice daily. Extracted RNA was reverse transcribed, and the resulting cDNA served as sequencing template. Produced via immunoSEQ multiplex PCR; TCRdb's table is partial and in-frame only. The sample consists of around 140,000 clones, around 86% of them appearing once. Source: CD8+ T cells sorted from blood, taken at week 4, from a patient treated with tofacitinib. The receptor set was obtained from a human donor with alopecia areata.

The CDR3 reads CSVEDDSSGGYEQYF. The CDR3 coding sequence is TGCAGCGTTGAAGATGATTCGTCCGGAGGCTACGAGCAGTACTTC. J is TRBJ2-7 and V is TRBV29-1; TRBD2 is a possible D gene (5 bases). Trimming stripped 0 bases from V and 3 bases from J, with 15 bases between. The CDR3 length is 15 residues. Germline lookup yields CDR1 SQVTM and CDR2 ANQGSEA.

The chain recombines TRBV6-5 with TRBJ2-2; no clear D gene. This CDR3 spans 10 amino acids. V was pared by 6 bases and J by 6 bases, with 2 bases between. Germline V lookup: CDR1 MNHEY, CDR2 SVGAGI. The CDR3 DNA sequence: TGTGCCAGCAGGTCCGGGGAGCTGTTTTTT. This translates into CASRSGELFF.

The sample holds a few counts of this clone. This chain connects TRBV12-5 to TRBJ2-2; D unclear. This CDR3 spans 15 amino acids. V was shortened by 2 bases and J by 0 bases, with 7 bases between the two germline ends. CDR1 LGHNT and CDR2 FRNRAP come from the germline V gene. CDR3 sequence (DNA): TGTGCTAGTGGTTTGATACAGTCGAACACCGGGGAGCTGTTTTTT. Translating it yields CASGLIQSNTGELFF.

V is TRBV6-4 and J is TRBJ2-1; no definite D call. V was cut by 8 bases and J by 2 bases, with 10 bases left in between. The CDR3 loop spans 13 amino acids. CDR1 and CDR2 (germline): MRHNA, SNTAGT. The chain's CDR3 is CASSYSAYNEQFF. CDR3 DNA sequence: TGTGCCAGCTCCTATTCGGCCTACAATGAGCAGTTCTTC.

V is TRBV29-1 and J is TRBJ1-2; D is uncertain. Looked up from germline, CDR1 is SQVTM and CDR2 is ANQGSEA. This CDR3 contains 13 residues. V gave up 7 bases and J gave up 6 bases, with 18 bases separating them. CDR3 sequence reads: CSASDGKRDGYTF. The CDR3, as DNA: TGCAGCGCCTCAGACGGAAAAAGGGATGGCTACACCTTC.

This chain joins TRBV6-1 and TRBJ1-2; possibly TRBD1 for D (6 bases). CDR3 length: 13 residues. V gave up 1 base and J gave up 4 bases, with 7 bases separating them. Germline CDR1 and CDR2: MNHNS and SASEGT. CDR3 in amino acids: CASSEGGLYGYTF. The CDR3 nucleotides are TGTGCCAGCAGTGAAGGGGGGCTCTATGGCTACACCTTC.

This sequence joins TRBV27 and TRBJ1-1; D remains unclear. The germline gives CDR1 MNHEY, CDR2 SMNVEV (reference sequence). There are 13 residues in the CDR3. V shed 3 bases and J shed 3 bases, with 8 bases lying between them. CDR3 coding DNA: TGTGCCAGCAGTTTTGTCAGTTACACTGAAGCTTTCTTT. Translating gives CASSFVSYTEAFF.

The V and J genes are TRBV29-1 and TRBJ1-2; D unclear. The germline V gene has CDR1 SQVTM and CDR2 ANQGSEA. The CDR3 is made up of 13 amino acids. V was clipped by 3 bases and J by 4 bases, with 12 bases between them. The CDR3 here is CSVEEVSTYGYTF. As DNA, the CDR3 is TGCAGCGTTGAGGAGGTTAGCACCTATGGCTACACCTTC.

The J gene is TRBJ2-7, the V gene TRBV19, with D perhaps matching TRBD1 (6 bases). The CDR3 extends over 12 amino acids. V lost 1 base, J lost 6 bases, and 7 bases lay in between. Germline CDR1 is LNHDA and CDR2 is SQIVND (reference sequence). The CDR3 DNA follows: TGTGCCAGTAGTATAGGGACAGCCGAGCAGTACTTC. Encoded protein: CASSIGTAEQYF.

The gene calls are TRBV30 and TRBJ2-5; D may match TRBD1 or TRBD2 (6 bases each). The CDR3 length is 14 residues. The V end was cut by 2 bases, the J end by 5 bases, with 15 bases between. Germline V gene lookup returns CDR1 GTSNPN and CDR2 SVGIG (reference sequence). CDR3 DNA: TGTGCCTGGAGTTTCTCTGGGGGGCTGGAGACCCAGTACTTC. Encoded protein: CAWSFSGGLETQYF. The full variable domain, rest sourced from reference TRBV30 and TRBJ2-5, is SQTIHQWPATLVQPVGSPLSLECTVEGTSNPNLYWYRQAAGRGLQLLFYSVGIGQISSEVPQNLSASRPQDRQFILSSKKLLLSDSGFYLCAWSFSGGLETQYFGPGTRLLVL.

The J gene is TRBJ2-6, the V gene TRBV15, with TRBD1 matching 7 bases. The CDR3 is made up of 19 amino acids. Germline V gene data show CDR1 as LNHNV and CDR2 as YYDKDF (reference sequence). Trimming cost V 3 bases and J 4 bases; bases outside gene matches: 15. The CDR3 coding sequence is TGTGCCACCAGCAGCCTACAGGGGAACTTCCCCGAGGGGGCCAACGTCCTGACTTTC. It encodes CATSSLQGNFPEGANVLTF.

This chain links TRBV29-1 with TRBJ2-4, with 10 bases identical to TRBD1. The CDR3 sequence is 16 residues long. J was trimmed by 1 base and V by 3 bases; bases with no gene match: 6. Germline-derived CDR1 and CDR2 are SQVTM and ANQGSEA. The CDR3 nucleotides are TGCAGCGTTGAGCCCGGACAGGGGGAGGCCAAAAACATTCAGTACTTC. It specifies CSVEPGQGEAKNIQYF.

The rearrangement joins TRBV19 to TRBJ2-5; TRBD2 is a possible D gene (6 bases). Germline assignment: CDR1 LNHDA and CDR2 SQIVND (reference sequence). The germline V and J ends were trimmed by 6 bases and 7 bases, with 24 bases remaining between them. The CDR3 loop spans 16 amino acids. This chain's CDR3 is CASSSLGGRPYGTQYF. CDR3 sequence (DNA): TGTGCCAGTAGCTCACTGGGGGGACGTCCGTACGGGACCCAGTACTTC.

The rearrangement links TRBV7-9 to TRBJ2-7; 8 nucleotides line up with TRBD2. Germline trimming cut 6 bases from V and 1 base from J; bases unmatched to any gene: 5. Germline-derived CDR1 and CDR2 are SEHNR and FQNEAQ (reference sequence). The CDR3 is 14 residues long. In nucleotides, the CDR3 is TGTGCCAGCAGTCATAGCGGGAAATCCTACGAGCAGTACTTC. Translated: CASSHSGKSYEQYF.

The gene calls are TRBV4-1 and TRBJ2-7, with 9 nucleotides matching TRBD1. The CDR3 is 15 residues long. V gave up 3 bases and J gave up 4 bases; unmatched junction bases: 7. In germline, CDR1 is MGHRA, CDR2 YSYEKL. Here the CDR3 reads CASSQLDRGWYEQYF. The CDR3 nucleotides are TGCGCCAGCAGCCAGCTGGACAGGGGATGGTACGAGCAGTACTTC.